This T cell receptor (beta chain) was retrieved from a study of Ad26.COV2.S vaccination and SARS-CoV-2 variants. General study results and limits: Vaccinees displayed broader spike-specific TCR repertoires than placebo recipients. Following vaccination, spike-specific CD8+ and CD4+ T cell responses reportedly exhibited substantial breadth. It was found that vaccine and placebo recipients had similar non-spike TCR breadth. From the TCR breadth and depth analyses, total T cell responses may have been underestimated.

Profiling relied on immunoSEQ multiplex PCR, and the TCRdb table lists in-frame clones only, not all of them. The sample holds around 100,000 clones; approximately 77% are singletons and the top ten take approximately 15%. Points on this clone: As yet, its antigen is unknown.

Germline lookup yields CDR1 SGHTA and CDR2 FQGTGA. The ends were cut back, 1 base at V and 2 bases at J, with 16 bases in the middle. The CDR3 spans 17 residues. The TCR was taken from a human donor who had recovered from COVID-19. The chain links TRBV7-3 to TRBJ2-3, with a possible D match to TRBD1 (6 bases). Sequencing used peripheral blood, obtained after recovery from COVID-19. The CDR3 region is CASSLRTGSPHTDTQYF. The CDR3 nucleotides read TGTGCCAGCAGCTTAAGAACAGGGTCCCCACACACAGATACGCAGTATTTT. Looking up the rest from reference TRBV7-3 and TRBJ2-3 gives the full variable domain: GAGVSQTPSNKVTEKGKYVELRCDPISGHTALYWYRQSLGQGPEFLIYFQGTGAADDSGLPNDRFFAVRPEGSVSTLKIQRTERGDSAVYLCASSLRTGSPHTDTQYFGPGTRLTVL.